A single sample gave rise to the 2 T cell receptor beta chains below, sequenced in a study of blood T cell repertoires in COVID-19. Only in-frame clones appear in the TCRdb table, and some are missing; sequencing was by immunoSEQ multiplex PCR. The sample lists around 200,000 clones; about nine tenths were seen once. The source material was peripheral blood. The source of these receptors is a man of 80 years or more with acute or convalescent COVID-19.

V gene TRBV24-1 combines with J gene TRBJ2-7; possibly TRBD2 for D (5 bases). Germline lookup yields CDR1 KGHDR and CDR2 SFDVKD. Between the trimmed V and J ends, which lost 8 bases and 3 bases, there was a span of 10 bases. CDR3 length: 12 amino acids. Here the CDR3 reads CATIEGFYEQYV. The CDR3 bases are TGTGCCACCATCGAGGGTTTCTACGAGCAGTACGTC.

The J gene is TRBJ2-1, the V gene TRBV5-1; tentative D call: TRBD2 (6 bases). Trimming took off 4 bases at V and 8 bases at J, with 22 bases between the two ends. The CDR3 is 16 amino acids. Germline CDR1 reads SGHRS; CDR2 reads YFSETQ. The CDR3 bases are TGCGCCAGCAGCACAAGACTAGTAAATCCCCCCGATGAGCAGTTCTTC. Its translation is CASSTRLVNPPDEQFF.